This is a list of T cell receptor beta chains from one sample in a study of CD8+CD57+ T cells in acquired aplastic anemia. MiXCR, run by TCRdb on the reads, gives a single entry per CDR3 protein. In the table there are about 130,000 distinct CDR3 sequences, 40% to 60% of which are singletons. The sequenced sample consisted of sorted CD4+, CD8+, or CD8+CD57+ T cells (not recorded which) from PBMCs. Receptor source: a human donor in good health, serving as a control. Both conserved end residues are part of each CDR3. The order of the fields is clone size, D gene, V gene, J gene, CDR3 DNA, CDR3 protein. A D gene is named only where the DNA matches it firmly. Some rows have no size entry. The others give once, few or many, or a class for an expanded clone.

abundance: -; d_gene: -; v_gene: TRBV20-1; j_gene: TRBJ1-3; CDR3nt: TGCAGTGCTATGACCCCAGGGATGAACACCATATATTTT; CDR3aa: CSAMTPGMNTIYF
abundance: many; d_gene: -; v_gene: TRBV5-1; j_gene: TRBJ1-2; CDR3nt: TGCGCCAGCAGCCCGAGTATAGGGGGGAGAGGGGGCTATGGCTACACCTTC; CDR3aa: CASSPSIGGRGGYGYTF
abundance: once; d_gene: TRBD2; v_gene: TRBV19; j_gene: TRBJ2-3; CDR3nt: TGTGCCAGTAGTAGAATGCCGGGACTAGCGTCAGCAGATACGCAGTATTTT; CDR3aa: CASSRMPGLASADTQYF
abundance: many; d_gene: -; v_gene: TRBV6-7; j_gene: TRBJ1-2; CDR3nt: TGTGCCAGCAGTTACTCGAAGCTGCTTGGGGACCCCAACTATGGCTACACCTTC; CDR3aa: CASSYSKLLGDPNYGYTF
abundance: few; d_gene: -; v_gene: TRBV6-2/TRBV6-3; j_gene: TRBJ2-1; CDR3nt: TGTGCCAGCAGTCCGGACAGTAACAATGAGCAGTTCTTC; CDR3aa: CASSPDSNNEQFF
abundance: many; d_gene: -; v_gene: TRBV20-1; j_gene: TRBJ1-1; CDR3nt: TGCAGTGCTAAGGGGCGGGGTTCGGTTAATAACACTGAAGCTTTCTTT; CDR3aa: CSAKGRGSVNNTEAFF
abundance: many; d_gene: -; v_gene: TRBV29-1; j_gene: TRBJ2-2; CDR3nt: TGCAGCGTTGAGCGTGGCGCGAACACCGGGGAGCTGTTTTTT; CDR3aa: CSVERGANTGELFF
abundance: -; d_gene: -; v_gene: TRBV10-3; j_gene: TRBJ2-7; CDR3nt: TGTGCCATCAGTGAAGGAGATCCCACGGGGGAGGACTCCTACGAGCAGTACTTC; CDR3aa: CAISEGDPTGEDSYEQYF
abundance: -; d_gene: -; v_gene: TRBV15; j_gene: TRBJ2-1; CDR3nt: TGTGCCACCAGCAGAGACTTGCGGTATGAGCAGTTCTTC; CDR3aa: CATSRDLRYEQFF
abundance: -; d_gene: -; v_gene: TRBV19; j_gene: TRBJ2-3; CDR3nt: TGTGCCAGCAGCCTGGGAGCAAACACAGATACGCAGTATTTT; CDR3aa: CASSLGANTDTQYF
abundance: -; d_gene: -; v_gene: TRBV19; j_gene: TRBJ1-2; CDR3nt: TGTGCCAGTAGTATCGGGTTCCAGGGTACCTATGGCTACACCTTC; CDR3aa: CASSIGFQGTYGYTF
abundance: many; d_gene: TRBD1; v_gene: TRBV12-3/TRBV12-4; j_gene: TRBJ1-1; CDR3nt: TGTGCCAGCAGTTTAGCGGGGACAGGTTCCACTGAAGCTTTCTTT; CDR3aa: CASSLAGTGSTEAFF
abundance: -; d_gene: TRBD1; v_gene: TRBV20-1; j_gene: TRBJ2-7; CDR3nt: TGCAGTGCACATTCCGACCAGGGGGCACCCTACGAGCAGTACTTC; CDR3aa: CSAHSDQGAPYEQYF
abundance: few; d_gene: -; v_gene: TRBV29-1; j_gene: TRBJ2-7; CDR3nt: TGCAGCGTTGGAGCGGAATACGAGCAGTACTTC; CDR3aa: CSVGAEYEQYF
abundance: few; d_gene: -; v_gene: TRBV15; j_gene: TRBJ1-6; CDR3nt: TGTGCCACCAGCAGAGATAGTGGAATTTCACCCCTCCACTTT; CDR3aa: CATSRDSGISPLHF
abundance: -; d_gene: -; v_gene: TRBV10-3; j_gene: TRBJ1-1; CDR3nt: TGTGCCATCAGTGACTGGGGAACTGAAGCTTTCTTT; CDR3aa: CAISDWGTEAFF
abundance: many; d_gene: -; v_gene: TRBV27; j_gene: TRBJ1-5; CDR3nt: TGTGCCAGCAGTTTATCGGGGGCGAGCAATCAGCCCCAGCATTTT; CDR3aa: CASSLSGASNQPQHF
abundance: many; d_gene: -; v_gene: TRBV5-1; j_gene: TRBJ1-1; CDR3nt: TGCGCCAGCAGCTTGGCCAGCCAGAACACTGAAGCTTTCTTT; CDR3aa: CASSLASQNTEAFF
abundance: -; d_gene: TRBD1; v_gene: TRBV9; j_gene: TRBJ1-4; CDR3nt: TGTGCCAGCAGCGCAGGGGACAGGGAGGTTGAAAAACTGTTTTTT; CDR3aa: CASSAGDREVEKLFF
abundance: -; d_gene: -; v_gene: TRBV5-6; j_gene: TRBJ1-2; CDR3nt: TGTGCCAGCAGCCGGGGCGGTAGTTCATATGGCTACACCTTT; CDR3aa: CASSRGGSSYGYTF
abundance: many; d_gene: -; v_gene: TRBV7-9; j_gene: TRBJ1-1; CDR3nt: TGTGCCAGCAGCTTAGCGGGCAGAGAGACCGGTGAAGCTTTCTTT; CDR3aa: CASSLAGRETGEAFF
abundance: many; d_gene: -; v_gene: TRBV5-5; j_gene: TRBJ1-1; CDR3nt: TGTGCCAGCAGCTCGGTGGGGGTTAACACTGAAGCTTTCTTT; CDR3aa: CASSSVGVNTEAFF
abundance: -; d_gene: -; v_gene: TRBV20-1; j_gene: TRBJ1-1; CDR3nt: TGCAGTGCTAGCCGGTCAGTCCAGCAGGGTTACACTGAAGCTTTCTTT; CDR3aa: CSASRSVQQGYTEAFF
abundance: -; d_gene: -; v_gene: TRBV7-9; j_gene: TRBJ2-7; CDR3nt: TGTGCCAGCAGCTTTCCGGCCTCCTACGAGCAGTACTTC; CDR3aa: CASSFPASYEQYF
abundance: many; d_gene: -; v_gene: TRBV10-3; j_gene: TRBJ2-7; CDR3nt: TGTGCCATCAGTGGGGCGGGGCACAACTCCTCCTACGAGCAGTACTTC; CDR3aa: CAISGAGHNSSYEQYF
abundance: many; d_gene: -; v_gene: TRBV5-6; j_gene: TRBJ2-5; CDR3nt: TGTGCCAGCAGCTTGTGGCAGGGTCTTGTAGAGACCCAGTACTTC; CDR3aa: CASSLWQGLVETQYF
abundance: -; d_gene: -; v_gene: TRBV6-1; j_gene: TRBJ2-2; CDR3nt: TGTGCCAGCAGGCGTGGCGGGAACACCGGGGAGCTGTTTTTT; CDR3aa: CASRRGGNTGELFF
abundance: medium-sized; d_gene: -; v_gene: TRBV2; j_gene: TRBJ2-5; CDR3nt: TGTGCCACCAAACTCAGGGGCGGAGAGACCCAGTACTTC; CDR3aa: CATKLRGGETQYF
abundance: many; d_gene: -; v_gene: TRBV18; j_gene: TRBJ1-2; CDR3nt: TGTGCCAGCTCACCGGCTAATGGCTACACCTTC; CDR3aa: CASSPANGYTF
abundance: many; d_gene: -; v_gene: TRBV6-5; j_gene: TRBJ1-2; CDR3nt: TGTGCCAGCAGTTACAAGGGAGGTGGTAACTATGGCTACACCTTC; CDR3aa: CASSYKGGGNYGYTF
abundance: many; d_gene: TRBD2; v_gene: TRBV12-3/TRBV12-4; j_gene: TRBJ2-7; CDR3nt: TGTGCCAGCAATGTAGCGGGGCTGACCTACGAGCAGTACTTC; CDR3aa: CASNVAGLTYEQYF
abundance: many; d_gene: -; v_gene: TRBV30; j_gene: TRBJ1-1; CDR3nt: TGTGCCTGGATCCCGTCGGCCCTGAACACTGAAGCTTTCTTT; CDR3aa: CAWIPSALNTEAFF
abundance: many; d_gene: -; v_gene: TRBV4-3; j_gene: TRBJ1-1; CDR3nt: TGCGCCAGCAGCCAAGGGAGAGGCACTGAAGCTTTCTTT; CDR3aa: CASSQGRGTEAFF
abundance: many; d_gene: TRBD2; v_gene: TRBV7-6; j_gene: TRBJ2-7; CDR3nt: TGTGCCAGCAGCCGTCTAGCGGGAGAATCCTACGAGCAGTACTTC; CDR3aa: CASSRLAGESYEQYF
abundance: -; d_gene: -; v_gene: TRBV18; j_gene: TRBJ2-2; CDR3nt: TGTGCCAGCTCACCAAGGGTCGGGGAGCTGTTTTTT; CDR3aa: CASSPRVGELFF
abundance: -; d_gene: -; v_gene: TRBV15; j_gene: TRBJ1-1; CDR3nt: TGTGCCACCAGCAGAGATGGGGGCGGAAGGACTGAAGCTTTCTTT; CDR3aa: CATSRDGGGRTEAFF
abundance: -; d_gene: -; v_gene: TRBV4-3; j_gene: TRBJ2-7; CDR3nt: TGCGCCAGCAGCCAAGATATCCCTAGCTCCTACGGGCAGTACTTC; CDR3aa: CASSQDIPSSYGQYF
abundance: many; d_gene: -; v_gene: TRBV7-7; j_gene: TRBJ2-2; CDR3nt: TGTGCCAGCAGCTTCTCCACTGGCGGGGAGCTGTTTTTT; CDR3aa: CASSFSTGGELFF
abundance: -; d_gene: TRBD1; v_gene: TRBV19; j_gene: TRBJ1-5; CDR3nt: TGTGCCAGTAGTATTTGGAGCGGACAGGGGGCCGGGCAGCCCCAGCATTTT; CDR3aa: CASSIWSGQGAGQPQHF
abundance: many; d_gene: -; v_gene: TRBV12-3/TRBV12-4; j_gene: TRBJ2-1; CDR3nt: TGTGCCAGCAGTTTACAGGGGGGGCTAGGTGAGCAGTTCTTC; CDR3aa: CASSLQGGLGEQFF
abundance: many; d_gene: TRBD2; v_gene: TRBV6-6; j_gene: TRBJ2-3; CDR3nt: TGTGCCTGCGGGGGTGGAGATACGCAGTATTTT; CDR3aa: CACGGGDTQYF
abundance: -; d_gene: -; v_gene: TRBV29-1; j_gene: TRBJ1-5; CDR3nt: TGCAGCGCGGCCAGGGGAGGCAATCAGCCCCAGCATTTT; CDR3aa: CSAARGGNQPQHF
abundance: -; d_gene: -; v_gene: TRBV7-2; j_gene: TRBJ1-4; CDR3nt: TGTGCCAGCAGCTGGCGTCCCAATGAAAAACTGTTTTTT; CDR3aa: CASSWRPNEKLFF
abundance: -; d_gene: TRBD2; v_gene: TRBV27; j_gene: TRBJ2-7; CDR3nt: TGTGCCAGCAGTGGAAGACTAGCGGGAAACTCCTACGAGCAGTACTTC; CDR3aa: CASSGRLAGNSYEQYF
abundance: few; d_gene: -; v_gene: TRBV7-2; j_gene: TRBJ2-7; CDR3nt: TGTGCCAGCAGCCGAGACAGTACCTACGAGCAGTACTTC; CDR3aa: CASSRDSTYEQYF
abundance: many; d_gene: TRBD2; v_gene: TRBV7-3; j_gene: TRBJ2-2; CDR3nt: TGTGCCAGCAGCTTAACGTACAGGTCTAGCGGGGTGACCGGGGAGCTGTTTTTT; CDR3aa: CASSLTYRSSGVTGELFF
abundance: few; d_gene: -; v_gene: TRBV15; j_gene: TRBJ1-3; CDR3nt: TGTGCCACCAGCAGAGATAGGGGCACCATATATTTT; CDR3aa: CATSRDRGTIYF
abundance: -; d_gene: -; v_gene: TRBV25-1; j_gene: TRBJ1-2; CDR3nt: TGTGCCAGCAGTGAATCCCCAGGGAGTATTACAGGCTACACCTTC; CDR3aa: CASSESPGSITGYTF
abundance: once; d_gene: -; v_gene: TRBV5-4; j_gene: TRBJ1-2; CDR3nt: TGTGCCAGCAGCTTGGCTGGGACTAACTATGGCTACACCTTC; CDR3aa: CASSLAGTNYGYTF
abundance: -; d_gene: -; v_gene: TRBV2; j_gene: TRBJ1-1; CDR3nt: TGTGCCAGCAGTGAGGGATTCTCTGAAGCTTTCTTT; CDR3aa: CASSEGFSEAFF
abundance: -; d_gene: TRBD1; v_gene: TRBV2; j_gene: TRBJ1-2; CDR3nt: TGTGCCAGCAGAATCGCCCGGACAGGGAGAGATGGCTACACCTTC; CDR3aa: CASRIARTGRDGYTF
abundance: many; d_gene: TRBD2; v_gene: TRBV5-1; j_gene: TRBJ2-2; CDR3nt: TGCGCCAGCAGCTTGGCGTTGGCGGGGGTTCTTAGAGCCGGGGAGCTGTTTTTT; CDR3aa: CASSLALAGVLRAGELFF
abundance: few; d_gene: -; v_gene: TRBV7-2; j_gene: TRBJ1-5; CDR3nt: TGTGCCAGCAGCCAGACGGCCCAGCATTTT; CDR3aa: CASSQTAQHF
abundance: -; d_gene: -; v_gene: TRBV5-1; j_gene: TRBJ2-7; CDR3nt: TGCGCCAGCAGCAGGACGGATGCATCCTACGAGCAGTACTTC; CDR3aa: CASSRTDASYEQYF
abundance: many; d_gene: -; v_gene: TRBV20-1; j_gene: TRBJ2-3; CDR3nt: TGCAGTGCTGGTCCTGCGCCCCCAGATACGCAGTATTTT; CDR3aa: CSAGPAPPDTQYF
abundance: many; d_gene: -; v_gene: TRBV5-5; j_gene: TRBJ1-1; CDR3nt: TGTGCCAGCAGCTTGAGGCGGGCAGGGGTAACTGAAGCTTTCTTT; CDR3aa: CASSLRRAGVTEAFF
abundance: -; d_gene: -; v_gene: TRBV2; j_gene: TRBJ2-2; CDR3nt: TGTGCCAGCAGCTATGGCAGGGGACCGGACACCGGGGAGCTGTTTTTT; CDR3aa: CASSYGRGPDTGELFF
abundance: -; d_gene: -; v_gene: TRBV19; j_gene: TRBJ1-2; CDR3nt: TGTGCCAGTAGGGAGAGCTACTCAGCTAACTATGGCTACACCTTC; CDR3aa: CASRESYSANYGYTF
abundance: many; d_gene: -; v_gene: TRBV5-6; j_gene: TRBJ2-3; CDR3nt: TGTGCCAGCAGCTTCACACGCAGAGATACGCAGTATTTT; CDR3aa: CASSFTRRDTQYF